The text below deals with one T cell receptor beta chain. Antigen: not known. Staff drew roughly 10 milliliters of peripheral blood from each donor. The data were taken from a study of blood T cells in healthy people across ages. Turning to the study itself: Capturing about one barcoded beta molecule per two T cells was achieved by template switching. Points from the study as a whole: More naive CD4+ cells and higher diversity marked long-lived donors relative to aged donors.

CDR1 LGHNA and CDR2 YSLEER come from the germline V gene. The CDR3 extends over 15 amino acids. After removal of 4 bases from V and 6 bases from J, the junction contained 5 bases not matched to a gene. With a J-beta primer mix and a sample-barcoded 5' primer, a second PCR ran about 7 to 11 cycles. TCRdb called the 5' RACE reads again in MiXCR, with one record for every CDR3 protein. The repertoire includes hundreds of thousands of distinct CDR3 sequences, roughly 50% of them detected once, and about 20% sits in the top ten. V and J are TRBV4-3 and TRBJ2-1; 11 nucleotides match TRBD1. Sequencing input: blood. The TCR sequence derives from a young man in good health. Written as DNA, the CDR3 is TGCGCCAGCAGCCGGGGACAGGGGGTGGTCAATGAGCAGTTCTTC. Encoded protein: CASSRGQGVVNEQFF.